A selection of T cell receptor beta chains follows, all from one sample in a study of regulatory T cells in long-lasting Graves disease. TCRdb recomputed calls from the multiplex PCR reads with MiXCR, one row per CDR3 protein. The sample comprises more than 400,000 distinct CDR3 sequences, 15% to 20% of which are singletons, and about 10% rests with the top ten. These same data were also listed under a study on T cells in Graves' hyperthyroidism and ophthalmopathy.

This material consisted of peripheral blood mononuclear cells (PBMCs), taken at new diagnosis, from a patient treated with antithyroid drugs. Receptor source: a woman aged 25 to 39 with Graves disease. Each CDR3 is given without its conserved first and last residue. Where a row states a size, it is once, few, many or the class of an expanded clone; other rows omit it.

clone size	V gene	J gene	CDR3 protein
many	TRBV20-1	TRBJ2-5	SARGSALTRETQY
many	TRBV7-9	TRBJ2-1	ASSPVGGGPRF
many	TRBV20-1	TRBJ2-7	SASPLAGLSYEQY
once	TRBV6-2/TRBV6-3	TRBJ2-1	ASRGPDRPHNEQF
NA	TRBV5-1	TRBJ2-3	ASSQDRGPDTQY
NA	TRBV11-2	TRBJ2-1	ASAFTSGSINDQF
NA	TRBV5-1	TRBJ2-1	ASRLVSSYNEQF
many	TRBV20-1	TRBJ2-1	SARVEAGAYNEQF
few	TRBV6-1	TRBJ2-1	ASSPGTGIYNEQF
NA	TRBV6-1	TRBJ1-2	ASSPNPQYYGYT
many	TRBV7-2	TRBJ1-4	ASSGDRVNEKLF
many	TRBV7-9	TRBJ2-1	ASSPSSGAASYNEQF
many	TRBV20-1	TRBJ2-1	SADRGLAGVDEQF
many	TRBV18	TRBJ1-2	ASSGQSDYGYT
many	TRBV27	TRBJ1-2	ASSPDQTGGNYGYT
many	TRBV7-3	TRBJ2-7	ASSLGQGRGEQY
many	TRBV18	TRBJ1-1	ASSRMTGQNTEAF
NA	TRBV7-2	TRBJ2-7	ASSLSPDRSYEQY
NA	TRBV5-1	TRBJ1-4	ASSVTGTEDEKLF
NA	TRBV3-1	TRBJ1-2	ASSQRTGWHYGYT
many	TRBV28	TRBJ2-5	ASSLYGRGQQTQY
many	TRBV3-1	TRBJ2-2	ASRPEFGGPGTGELF